Following are 15 T cell receptor beta chains from one sample sequenced in a study of cytomegalovirus exposure and HLA in healthy donors. The protocol was immunoSEQ multiplex PCR, while the TCRdb copy is restricted to in-frame clones and leaves out a portion. The sample consists of 150,000 to 250,000 clones, 84% of them appearing once. What was sequenced was PBMCs. The source is a woman aged 30 to 39 in good health and CMV-seropositive.

V usage is TRBV7-6 and J usage is TRBJ2-5; the match to TRBD1 covers 11 bases. This CDR3 has 15 amino acids. Trimming took 8 bases from V and 0 from J; bases not matched to a gene: 5. From germline, CDR1 is SGHVS and CDR2 FNYEAQ. CDR3 residues: CASRRDRGYQETQYF. CDR3 DNA sequence: TGTGCCAGCCGAAGGGACAGGGGGTACCAAGAGACCCAGTACTTC.

The chain links TRBV27 to TRBJ2-5; 10 bases line up with TRBD2. V trimming: 2 bases; J trimming: 2 bases; junction bases outside the gene matches: 11. The CDR3 spans 18 residues. CDR1 is MNHEY, CDR2 SMNVEV, per germline (reference sequence). The CDR3 coding sequence is TGTGCCAGCAGTTTAAGGTGGGCTAGCGGGAGTCTACAAGAGACCCAGTACTTC. The encoded protein is CASSLRWASGSLQETQYF.

The chain couples TRBV7-2 to TRBJ2-3, with 9 bases that match TRBD1. The CDR3 has 16 amino acids. J gave up 4 bases and V 4 bases, and 9 bases lay outside the gene matches. Germline lookup yields CDR1 SGHTA and CDR2 FQGNSA. The CDR3: CASSSPGQGFPDTQYF. In DNA, the CDR3 is TGTGCCAGCAGCTCTCCGGGACAGGGCTTTCCAGATACGCAGTATTTT. Based on the CDR3 plus reference TRBV7-2 and TRBJ2-3, the full variable domain is GAGVSQSPSNKVTEKGKDVELRCDPISGHTALYWYRQSLGQGLEFLIYFQGNSAPDKSGLPSDRFSAERTGGSVSTLTIQRTQQEDSAVYLCASSSPGQGFPDTQYFGPGTRLTVL.

The J gene is TRBJ2-7, the V gene TRBV6-1, with a tentative D call TRBD2 (5 bases). V lost 1 base and J 1 base, leaving 14 bases between the germline ends. The CDR3 loop spans 16 amino acids. Germline values: CDR1 MNHNS, CDR2 SASEGT. The CDR3 loop reads CASSEVGGLESYEQYF. Written as DNA, the CDR3 is TGTGCCAGCAGTGAAGTGGGCGGGCTCGAGTCCTACGAGCAGTACTTC.

This clone is large (0.1 to 1%) within its sample. J is TRBJ2-2 and V is TRBV5-6; D is unresolved. Deletions cut 3 bases from V and 3 bases from J, with 12 bases between. The V gene's germline CDR1 is SGHDT and CDR2 YYEEEE. The CDR3 sequence is 15 residues long. CDR3 in amino acids: CASSSGVGDTGELFF. The CDR3 DNA reads as TGTGCCAGCAGCTCCGGAGTCGGAGACACCGGGGAGCTGTTTTTT. Supplemented by reference TRBV5-6 and TRBJ2-2, the full variable domain reads DAGVTQSPTHLIKTRGQQVTLRCSPKSGHDTVSWYQQALGQGPQFIFQYYEEEERQRGNFPDRFSGHQFPNYSSELNVNALLLGDSALYLCASSSGVGDTGELFFGEGSRLTVL.

The chain joins TRBV5-1 to TRBJ2-1; D is perhaps TRBD2 (6 bases). This CDR3 spans 15 amino acids. Germline CDR1 reads SGHRS; CDR2 reads YFSETQ. Trimming removed 0 bases from V and 3 bases from J, with 10 bases in between. CDR3 sequence: CASSLGGTDYNEQFF. The CDR3 nucleotides read TGCGCCAGCAGCTTGGGCGGGACCGACTACAATGAGCAGTTCTTC.

This clone was detected a few times. This rearrangement joins TRBV7-6 to TRBJ2-7, with TRBD2 identical over 10 bases. The CDR3 has 15 amino acids. J was trimmed by 9 bases and V by 1 base; bases with no gene match: 9. In germline, CDR1 is SGHVS, CDR2 FNYEAQ. This chain's CDR3 is CASSLGHASGGGQYF. The DNA of the CDR3 is TGTGCCAGCAGCTTAGGCCACGCTAGCGGGGGCGGGCAGTACTTC.

The genes are TRBV5-6 and TRBJ2-3, with 8 positions matching TRBD2. The CDR3 has 15 residues. V dropped 5 bases and J dropped 4; count of bases not matched to a gene: 9. From germline, CDR1 is SGHDT and CDR2 YYEEEE. The chain's CDR3 is CASSLGLAHSDTQYF. In DNA, the CDR3 is TGTGCCAGCAGTCTAGGACTAGCTCATTCAGATACGCAGTATTTT. The full variable domain, rest sourced from reference TRBV5-6 and TRBJ2-3, is DAGVTQSPTHLIKTRGQQVTLRCSPKSGHDTVSWYQQALGQGPQFIFQYYEEEERQRGNFPDRFSGHQFPNYSSELNVNALLLGDSALYLCASSLGLAHSDTQYFGPGTRLTVL.

This chain joins TRBV2 and TRBJ1-3; maybe TRBD1 (5 bases). Germline-derived CDR1 and CDR2 are SNHLY and FYNNEI. The CDR3 covers 17 residues. Deletions cut 0 bases from V and 3 bases from J, with 15 bases between. DNA of the CDR3: TGTGCCAGCAGTGAAGCGGGACTCCTTCGGGATGGAAACACCATATATTTT. It is translated as CASSEAGLLRDGNTIYF.

This rearrangement joins TRBV2 to TRBJ2-2, with TRBD2 as a possible D gene (6 bases). This CDR3 has 15 residues. Germline V gene sequence: CDR1 SNHLY, CDR2 FYNNEI. The germline V and J ends were trimmed by 6 bases and 4 bases, with 15 bases remaining between them. CDR3 sequence (DNA): TGTGCCAGCAGGATGAGGGGAGGCGGCACCGGGGAGCTGTTTTTT. It specifies CASRMRGGGTGELFF.

This rearrangement joins TRBV7-2 to TRBJ2-7; D perhaps matches TRBD1 (6 bases). Germline-derived CDR1 and CDR2 are SGHTA and FQGNSA. V lost 5 bases and J 4 bases, leaving 15 bases between the germline ends. The CDR3 is 14 residues long. The CDR3 sequence is CASSPRRTAYEQYF. The CDR3 DNA reads as TGTGCCAGCAGCCCCCGCCGGACAGCTTACGAGCAGTACTTC.

The V call is TRBV30, the J call TRBJ1-5; unclear D gene. The CDR3 has 16 amino acids. V gave up 2 bases and J gave up 3 bases, with 17 bases separating them. CDR1 GTSNPN and CDR2 SVGIG come from the germline V gene (reference sequence). CDR3 nucleotide sequence: TGTGCCTGGAGTTTCCCTCTAGGAACGCCCAATCAGCCCCAGCATTTT. As protein: CAWSFPLGTPNQPQHF.

The chain couples TRBV5-1 to TRBJ1-2; D unclear. This CDR3 is built from 15 residues. From germline, CDR1 is SGHRS and CDR2 YFSETQ. Trimming stripped 3 bases from V and 2 bases from J, with 14 bases between. DNA of the CDR3: TGCGCCAGCAGCTACTCGGGTGGAGGCAACTATGGCTACACCTTC. Translating it yields CASSYSGGGNYGYTF.

The rearrangement joins TRBV18 to TRBJ1-5; 8 nucleotides agree with TRBD1. Germline lookup yields CDR1 KGHSH and CDR2 LQKENI. V was clipped by 3 bases and J by 6 bases; unmatched bases: 7. CDR3 length: 15 residues. The CDR3 nucleotides are TGTGCCAGCTCACCTTCGGGACAGGTCGGTCAGCCCCAGCATTTT. This gives the protein CASSPSGQVGQPQHF.

The chain combines TRBV6-5 with TRBJ2-2; unclear D gene. Germline V lookup: CDR1 MNHEY, CDR2 SVGAGI. Deletions cut 6 bases from V and 13 bases from J, with 21 bases between. CDR3 length equals 14 residues. The CDR3 coding sequence is TGTGCCAGCAGCCCACGGCAGGATTTTAAAGGGCTGTTTTTT. Protein: CASSPRQDFKGLFF.